What follows is one TCR beta chain and its context. The antigen it binds to is not known. No base quality information exists; no much larger clone differs at one position. The germline V gene sets CDR1 to SGHTA and CDR2 to FQGNSA. V is pruned by 4 bases and J by 5 bases, leaving 8 bases of the junction without a gene match. The CDR3, from cysteine to phenylalanine, totals 15 residues. Here the CDR3 DNA is all that survives: 45 bases in frame from base 1. The data are from a study of immune cell composition in non-small cell lung cancer listed by TCRdb under 2017. For the study in its entirety: Histologic subtype was assigned using H&E plus p63, CK5, Napsin A and TTF-1 immunohistochemistry, mainly lung adenocarcinoma or squamous cell carcinoma. TCR-beta sequencing from Adaptive Biotechnologies was done on some 35 paired sets of NSCLC tumour and non-adjacent lung specimens and on 20 to 30 tumour-only specimens. Supplementary cohort #1, 10 lung adenocarcinoma cases, had paired tumour/lung TCR-beta sequencing and TIL populations generated to assess tumour reactivity. A few tumour specimens that had TCR-beta data belonged to rare histological subtypes and were left out of the subtype comparisons. Findings and caveats that apply to the study as a whole: The reactivity cohort contained only 10 to 11 cases, and the tumour-reactive clones were not shown to have sequences in common with the dominant in vivo tumour-associated clones. Nearly half of NSCLC cases had tumour-associated clones >0.5%, with around 74% of squamous carcinomas showing such clones compared with approximately 34% of adenocarcinomas. In approximately 10 adenocarcinoma cases, maximal tumour-associated clone frequency correlated strongly with TIL tumour reactivity, whereas overall clonality did not. Significantly higher Top 10 clone scores and productive clonality were observed in lung squamous cell carcinoma than in lung adenocarcinoma tumours. Smoking pack-years did not significantly correlate with tumour TCR-beta clonality.

TCR-beta CDR3 regions were amplified from genomic DNA by a two-step multiplex PCR, with the second step adding Illumina-compatible adaptors. As a commercial immunoSEQ service, TCR-beta immunosequencing was carried out on an Illumina platform. As for the authors' bioinformatics: Repertoires were summarised by productive clonality and by Top 10 Clones, defined as the percentage of T-cell templates derived from the ten most frequent sequences. Values of productive clonality ranged from 0 to 1, with a monoclonal population indicated by a value of 1. Using log10 scatter plots, tumour-associated clones were identified as sequences that made up at least 0.1% of tumour T-cell templates yet were absent from the matched non-adjacent lung. Analyses were done in GraphPad Prism7 and R, with Student's t-tests for two-group comparisons, ANOVA for stages, and linear regression for relationships. This is the immuneACCESS table as TCRdb keeps it, with only in-frame sequences that have V and J called. A part of the clones is gone; compared with another copy, unresolved V genes explain less than half, and the rest is unexplained. That table is the source of V, J and clone size, and D and trimming were worked out from the DNA. The sample contains about 4,800 clones, approximately 83% of them found a single time. Jointly, the top ten make up roughly 12% of the sample.

Genomic DNA was extracted with the QIAamp DNA kit from frozen aliquots of unsorted single-cell suspensions. The tumour samples consisted of non-small cell lung cancer tissue that had been surgically resected. Tissues arrived within 2 hours of resection and were immediately processed into single-cell suspensions. Tissue was broken up mechanically, digested enzymatically with DNase I, collagenase I and hyaluronidase for 30 to 35 minutes at 37 degrees C, and then filtered and RBC-lysed. The sequence is built from TRBV7-2 and TRBJ2-3; TRBD1 lines up with 8 middle nucleotides. Sequenced input: lung tumor tissue. This clonotype was obtained from a human donor with non-small cell lung cancer. The CDR3 region: CASSYQGAQRDTQYF. The bases read TGTGCCAGCAGCTACCAGGGGGCGCAAAGAGATACGCAGTATTTT.